The clone carrying this TCR beta chain was seen a handful of times. Its antigen is unknown. Each CDR3 protein is one row after TCRdb ran MiXCR on the 5' RACE reads. The sample yields about 220,000 distinct CDR3 sequences, about 17% seen once. This entry comes from a study of CD8 T cells in ankylosing spondylitis. Overall study results and limits: Seemingly characteristic of ankylosing spondylitis blood was a TCR beta motif consisting of under 10 highly homologous variants. Existing reports had already noted some motif variants in reactive arthritis synovial fluid and blood.

Source material: blood, either unsorted or a sorted T cell fraction (not recorded which). This TCR came from a male donor with ankylosing spondylitis.

The CDR3 DNA is TGTGCCAGCAGCCAAGGAGGGTTCAGCTATGGCTACACCTTC. It codes for CASSQGGFSYGYTF. The chain is built from TRBV3-1 and TRBJ1-2, with D unclear. Per germline, CDR1 LGHDT and CDR2 YNNKEL (reference sequence). The CDR3 is 14 amino acids. V was trimmed by 1 base and J by 4 bases, leaving 10 bases between them.